The TCR beta chain under discussion was sequenced for a study of radiation and T cells in renal cell carcinoma. Documented time point: baseline pretreatment blood. Specified treatment: 15 Gy SBRT to primary tumor, nephrectomy 4 weeks later. Assay: immunoSEQ multiplex PCR; the TCRdb copy retains only in-frame clones and omits some. Here the sample spans 150,000 or so clones, approximately 91% being singletons. The CDR3 is made up of 15 amino acids. V lost 3 bases to trimming and J lost 1 base, with 12 bases between them. The V gene's germline CDR1 is KGHSH and CDR2 LQKENI. The specimen was blood, collected from a patient whose treatment included radiotherapy and nephrectomy. The source is a woman between 45 and 65 years old with renal cell carcinoma. This chain uses TRBV18 with TRBJ1-1, with D tentatively TRBD1 (5 bases). The CDR3, as DNA: TGTGCCAGCTCACCTTCAGGGCGGGGGAACACTGAAGCTTTCTTT. Protein: CASSPSGRGNTEAFF. The full variable domain, completed using reference TRBV18 and TRBJ1-1, is NAGVMQNPRHLVRRRGQEARLRCSPMKGHSHVYWYRQLPEEGLKFMVYLQKENIIDESGMPKERFSAEFPKEGPSILRIQQVVRGDSAAYFCASSPSGRGNTEAFFGQGTRLTVV.